These T cell receptor beta chains were read from a single sample in a study of blood T cell repertoires in COVID-19. Assay: immunoSEQ multiplex PCR; the TCRdb copy retains only in-frame clones and omits some. Among around 60,000 clones, 65% to 85% were seen once, and the ten largest hold roughly 20%. Source material: peripheral blood. The receptor source for this set is a man older than 75 with active or convalescent COVID-19. Both conserved end residues are part of each CDR3. A D gene is named only where the DNA matches it firmly. Size values are once, few and many counts, or a class for expanded clones, and some rows have none.

V gene,J gene,clone size,D gene,CDR3 DNA,CDR3 protein
TRBV3-1/TRBV3-2,TRBJ2-5,once,TRBD2,TGTGCCAGCAGCCCTAGCGGGGGCTCCTTAGCCCAGTACTTC,CASSPSGGSLAQYF
TRBV11-3,TRBJ2-1,.,TRBD2,TGTGCCAGCAGCCCCGTGGGACTAGCGGGAGTTGTTGAGCAGTTCTTC,CASSPVGLAGVVEQFF
TRBV21-1,TRBJ1-6,few,.,TGTGCCCCCCTGGGCCCCTATAATTCACCCCTCCACTTT,CAPLGPYNSPLHF
TRBV7-3,TRBJ2-1,.,.,TGTGCCAGCAGCTTAGCCCGAGACAATGAGCAGTTCTTC,CASSLARDNEQFF
TRBV4-2,TRBJ2-2,.,.,TGTGCCAGCAGCCCTGGTCTAAGGGGCAGCACCGGGGAGCTGTTTTTT,CASSPGLRGSTGELFF
TRBV19,TRBJ1-1,.,.,TGTGCCAGTAGTTCTCATGGGGCGGGAGGCAGGGGTATGAACACTGAAGCTTTCTTT,CASSSHGAGGRGMNTEAFF
TRBV27,TRBJ1-2,.,.,TGTGCCAGCAGTTTCTACAGTACCCCATCCCGGGGCTACACCTTC,CASSFYSTPSRGYTF
TRBV2,TRBJ2-1,few,.,TGTGCCACCCGCGGGGTAGCGGCCTACAATGAGCAGTTCTTC,CATRGVAAYNEQFF
TRBV29-1,TRBJ1-2,.,.,TGCAGCGTTGGGGGGGTTGATGGCTACACCTTC,CSVGGVDGYTF
TRBV27,TRBJ2-3,.,.,TGTGCCAGCAGGAAACAGGGTAGCACAGATACGCAGTATTTT,CASRKQGSTDTQYF
TRBV5-1,TRBJ1-1,.,TRBD1,TGCGCCAGCAGCTTGGGGACAGGGTTTATGATTGAAGCTTTCTTT,CASSLGTGFMIEAFF
TRBV28,TRBJ1-5,few,.,TGTGCCAGCGAGTTCTCGTTGAGGGGGAGCAATCAGCCCCAGCATTTT,CASEFSLRGSNQPQHF
TRBV7-9,TRBJ2-1,.,.,TGTGCCAGCACCGATTCCGGTGGCAATGAGCAGTTCTTC,CASTDSGGNEQFF
TRBV23-1,TRBJ2-3,.,.,TGCGCCAGCAGTCAATCTCGAGATACGCAGTATTTT,CASSQSRDTQYF
TRBV28,TRBJ2-5,.,TRBD2,TGTGCCAGCAGTTTATCTCAAGCGGGAGGTACCCAGTACTTC,CASSLSQAGGTQYF
TRBV7-9,TRBJ1-2,.,.,TGTGCCAGCAGCTTAGCGCCCGGTCTGGGCTACACCTTC,CASSLAPGLGYTF
TRBV5-6,TRBJ1-2,.,TRBD1,TGTGCCAGCAGCTTGGGAGGACAGGGCAATGGCTACACCTTC,CASSLGGQGNGYTF
TRBV20-1,TRBJ1-5,many,.,TGCAGTGCTAGTGGGGGGGAGAGGGTTAGGGCCCAGCATTTT,CSASGGERVRAQHF
TRBV3-1/TRBV3-2,TRBJ2-1,.,.,TGTGCCAGCATTACCTCGGGGAATGAGCAGTTCTTC,CASITSGNEQFF
TRBV3-1/TRBV3-2,TRBJ1-5,.,.,TGTGCCAGCAGCCAAGATACGAGTAACGGGCCCCAGCATTTT,CASSQDTSNGPQHF
TRBV2,TRBJ2-7,.,.,TGTGCCAGCAGTGTTGAAACAGGGTGGTCCGAGCAGTACTTC,CASSVETGWSEQYF
TRBV14,TRBJ2-2,.,TRBD1,TGTGCCAGCAGCCAAGACCGGACAGGGGTTGGAACCGGGGAGCTGTTTTTT,CASSQDRTGVGTGELFF
TRBV10-3,TRBJ2-3,.,.,TGTGCCATCAGTGATGGGCATCCTAGCACAGATACGCAGTATTTT,CAISDGHPSTDTQYF
TRBV29-1,TRBJ2-6,.,.,TGCAGCGTTGACAGGGGGGCCAACGTCCTGACTTTC,CSVDRGANVLTF
TRBV7-9,TRBJ2-3,.,.,TGTGCCAGCGGACTCTATAGAGAGGATACGCAGTATTTT,CASGLYREDTQYF
TRBV6-6,TRBJ2-7,.,TRBD1,TGTGCCAGCAGGCCCCGACAGGGTAGCGAGCAGTACTTC,CASRPRQGSEQYF
TRBV19,TRBJ2-3,.,TRBD2,TGTGCCAGTTCTCGGACTAGCGGGGACACAGATACGCAGTATTTT,CASSRTSGDTDTQYF
TRBV7-3,TRBJ2-1,.,TRBD1,TGTGCCAGCAGCAGAACAGGGGGCAGTGACAATGAGCAGTTCTTC,CASSRTGGSDNEQFF
TRBV3-1/TRBV3-2,TRBJ2-6,.,.,TGTGCCAGCAGCCAAGTCAGGATCTCTGGGGCCAACGTCCTGACTTTC,CASSQVRISGANVLTF
TRBV5-1,TRBJ2-7,.,.,TGCGCCAGCAGCTTCGAGACAGCGGGTTACGAGCAGTACTTC,CASSFETAGYEQYF
TRBV19,TRBJ2-1,.,TRBD2,TGTGCCAGTAGTGTAATTAGCGGGGTCGTTGAGCAGTTCTTC,CASSVISGVVEQFF
TRBV4-1,TRBJ1-1,many,.,TGCGCCAGCAGCCGACCGTTAGGGGAAGGGAACACTGAAGCTTTCTTT,CASSRPLGEGNTEAFF
TRBV19,TRBJ2-5,many,.,TGTGCCAGTAGTAGACGGTGGGGCTTCACAGAGACCCAGTACTTC,CASSRRWGFTETQYF
TRBV15,TRBJ2-6,.,.,TGTGCCACCAGTCTAGGGGTCTCTGGGGCCAACGTCCTGACTTTC,CATSLGVSGANVLTF
TRBV30,TRBJ2-1,.,TRBD1,TGTGCCTGGAGTGCTACAGGGGTCGGTGATGAGCAGTTCTTC,CAWSATGVGDEQFF
TRBV6-2/TRBV6-3,TRBJ2-7,.,.,TGTGCCAGCAGCAACAGCGGGCTAGCCTCCTACGAGCAGTACTTC,CASSNSGLASYEQYF
TRBV3-1/TRBV3-2,TRBJ2-1,.,TRBD2,TGTGCCAGCAGCCAAGATTCAACGGGAGGCGTCAATGAGCAGTTCTTC,CASSQDSTGGVNEQFF
TRBV24-1,TRBJ2-1,.,.,TGTGCCACCAGTGACCAGGGGCTGGAGCAGTTCTTC,CATSDQGLEQFF
TRBV6-2/TRBV6-3,TRBJ2-5,.,TRBD1,TGTGCCAGCAGTCACAGGGGGGAGACCCAGTACTTC,CASSHRGETQYF
TRBV3-1/TRBV3-2,TRBJ1-6,.,.,TGTGCCAGCAGCCAAATGGGGGGGCGTTATAATTCACCCCTCCACTTT,CASSQMGGRYNSPLHF
TRBV30,TRBJ1-1,.,.,TGTGCCTGGAGACGTACAAACACTGAAGCTTTCTTT,CAWRRTNTEAFF
TRBV5-6,TRBJ2-7,.,.,TGTGCCAGCAGCCGTAGTGGGGCCCGCTCCTACGAGCAGTACTTC,CASSRSGARSYEQYF
TRBV6-5,TRBJ2-5,few,.,TGTGCCACCGGGAAGGCGGGCTGGGAGACCCAGTACTTC,CATGKAGWETQYF
TRBV3-1/TRBV3-2,TRBJ1-5,.,.,TGTGCCAGCAGCCGACGGTGGGACTGGAGGGGAAGCAATCAGCCCCAGCATTTT,CASSRRWDWRGSNQPQHF
TRBV30,TRBJ2-7,once,.,TGTGCCTGGAGTGGGCAGGGATACGAGCAGTACTTC,CAWSGQGYEQYF
TRBV3-1/TRBV3-2,TRBJ2-7,.,TRBD1,TGTGCCAGCAGCCATACCGGGACAGGTCTCGAGCAGTACTTC,CASSHTGTGLEQYF
TRBV19,TRBJ2-7,.,TRBD1,TGTGCCAGTAGTCTCCCGGGACAGGGGTCCTACGAGCAGTACTTC,CASSLPGQGSYEQYF
TRBV3-1/TRBV3-2,TRBJ2-7,.,TRBD1,TGTGCCAGCAGCCCCCCGGGACAGGGCGACTACGAGCAGTACTTC,CASSPPGQGDYEQYF
TRBV9,TRBJ2-1,.,.,TGTGCCAGCAGCGTAGTCGGGGAATCCTACAATGAGCAGTTCTTC,CASSVVGESYNEQFF
TRBV6-5,TRBJ1-6,.,.,TGTGCCACCACCGACAGGCCCTTAAATTCACCCCTCCACTTT,CATTDRPLNSPLHF
TRBV7-2,TRBJ2-7,.,TRBD2,TGTGCCAGCAGCGTGACTAGCGGGACATCCTACGAGCAGTACTTC,CASSVTSGTSYEQYF
TRBV19,TRBJ2-1,few,TRBD2,TGTGCCAGTAGCAGTGGGTCTGGACTAGGGAACAATGAGCAGTTCTTC,CASSSGSGLGNNEQFF
TRBV2,TRBJ2-7,few,TRBD1,TGTGCCAGCAGCCCCCTCGACAGGGGCGGTCGGGAGCAGTACTTC,CASSPLDRGGREQYF
TRBV5-4,TRBJ2-5,many,TRBD2,TGTGCCAGCAGCTTCGGGAGGAAGGAGACCCAGTACTTC,CASSFGRKETQYF
TRBV5-4,TRBJ2-2,.,.,TGTGCCAGCAGCTTGGGGGCGGGGTACGGGGAGCTGTTTTTT,CASSLGAGYGELFF
TRBV6-5,TRBJ1-5,.,TRBD1,TGTGCCAGCAGTTACTCCGGGACAGTGGGCAATCAGCCCCAGCATTTT,CASSYSGTVGNQPQHF
TRBV28,TRBJ2-2,few,TRBD2,TGTGCCAGCGGGGGACTAGCGGGAGTTTTCGGGGAGCTGTTTTTT,CASGGLAGVFGELFF
TRBV2,TRBJ1-5,.,TRBD1,TGTGCCAGCAGTCCCACAGGGGGCGGGATCCAGCCCCAGCATTTT,CASSPTGGGIQPQHF